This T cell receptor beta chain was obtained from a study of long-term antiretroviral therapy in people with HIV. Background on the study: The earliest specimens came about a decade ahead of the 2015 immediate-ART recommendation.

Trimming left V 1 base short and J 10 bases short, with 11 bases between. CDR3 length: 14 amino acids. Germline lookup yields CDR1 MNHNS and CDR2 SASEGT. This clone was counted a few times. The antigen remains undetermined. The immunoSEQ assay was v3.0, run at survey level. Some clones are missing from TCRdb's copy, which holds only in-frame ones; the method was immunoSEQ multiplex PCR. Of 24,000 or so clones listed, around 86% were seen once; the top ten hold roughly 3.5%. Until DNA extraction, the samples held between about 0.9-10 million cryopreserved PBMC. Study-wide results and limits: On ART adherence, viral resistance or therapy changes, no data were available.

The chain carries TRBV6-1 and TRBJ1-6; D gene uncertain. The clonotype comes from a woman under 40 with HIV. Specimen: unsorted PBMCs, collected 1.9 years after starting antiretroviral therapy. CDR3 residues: CASSEVQAGSPLHF. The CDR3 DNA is TGTGCCAGCAGTGAAGTCCAGGCGGGCTCACCCCTCCACTTT.